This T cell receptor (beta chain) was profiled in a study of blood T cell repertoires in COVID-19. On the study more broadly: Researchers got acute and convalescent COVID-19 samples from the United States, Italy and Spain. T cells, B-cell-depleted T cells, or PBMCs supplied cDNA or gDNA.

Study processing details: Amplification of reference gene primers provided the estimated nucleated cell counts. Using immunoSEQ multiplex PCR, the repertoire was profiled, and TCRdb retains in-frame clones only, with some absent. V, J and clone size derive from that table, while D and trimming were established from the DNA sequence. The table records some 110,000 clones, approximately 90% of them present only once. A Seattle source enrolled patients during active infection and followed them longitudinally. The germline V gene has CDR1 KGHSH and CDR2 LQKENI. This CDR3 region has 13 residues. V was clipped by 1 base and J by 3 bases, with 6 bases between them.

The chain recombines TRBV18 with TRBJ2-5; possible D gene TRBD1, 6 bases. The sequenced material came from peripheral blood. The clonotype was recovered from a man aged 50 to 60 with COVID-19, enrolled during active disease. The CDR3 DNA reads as TGTGCCAGCTCACCACGGGACAAAGAGACCCAGTACTTC. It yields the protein CASSPRDKETQYF.